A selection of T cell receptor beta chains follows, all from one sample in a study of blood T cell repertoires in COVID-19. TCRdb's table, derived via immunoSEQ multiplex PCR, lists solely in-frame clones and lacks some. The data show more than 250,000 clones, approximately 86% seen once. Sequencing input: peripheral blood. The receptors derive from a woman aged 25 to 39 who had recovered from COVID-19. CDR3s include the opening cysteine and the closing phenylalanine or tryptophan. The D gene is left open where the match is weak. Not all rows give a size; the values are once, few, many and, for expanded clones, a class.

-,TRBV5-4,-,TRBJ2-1,TGTGCCAGCAGCTCCGGGTCAACGTCCTACAATGAGCAGTTCTTC,CASSSGSTSYNEQFF
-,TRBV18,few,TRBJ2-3,TGTGCCAGCTCACCTCCAGTACCCACAGATACGCAGTATTTT,CASSPPVPTDTQYF
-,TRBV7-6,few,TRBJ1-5,TGTGCCAGCAGCTTAGGTAGGGGAAATCAGCCCCAGCATTTT,CASSLGRGNQPQHF
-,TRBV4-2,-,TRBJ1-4,TGTGCCAGCAGCCATTTAAGGGGGGGAGATGAAAAACTGTTTTTT,CASSHLRGGDEKLFF
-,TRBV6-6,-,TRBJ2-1,TGTGCCACCCAGGGGCATGAGCAGTTCTTC,CATQGHEQFF
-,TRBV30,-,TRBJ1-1,TGTGCCTGGAGTCCCGAAGCGAACACTGAAGCTTTCTTT,CAWSPEANTEAFF
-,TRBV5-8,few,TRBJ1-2,TGTGCCAGCAGCCCACGGAACCGACGGGGTGGCTACACCTTC,CASSPRNRRGGYTF
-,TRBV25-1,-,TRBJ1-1,TGTGCCAGCAGTGATGGACGGGTCAGGGGAGCTTTCTTT,CASSDGRVRGAFF
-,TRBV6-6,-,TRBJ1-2,TGTGCCAGCAGTTCCCCCCCTGTGGCGGAGCGCTATGGCTACACCTTC,CASSSPPVAERYGYTF
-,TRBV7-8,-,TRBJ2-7,TGTGCCAGCAGCTTTCCGAGCTCCTACGAGCAGTACTTC,CASSFPSSYEQYF
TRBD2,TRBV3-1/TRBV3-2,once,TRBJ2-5,TGTGCCAGCAGCGAGACTCGGGCTAGCGGGGGGGTAGAGACCCAGTACTTC,CASSETRASGGVETQYF
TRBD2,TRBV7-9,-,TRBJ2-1,TGTGCCAGCAGCCGGGGACTAGCGGGGAACAATGAGCAGTTCTTC,CASSRGLAGNNEQFF
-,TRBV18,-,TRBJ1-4,TGTGCCAGCTCACCCGGGGGAGCGGCAACTAATGAAAAACTGTTTTTT,CASSPGGAATNEKLFF
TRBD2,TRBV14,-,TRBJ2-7,TGTGCCAGCAGCCAAGGACTAGCGGGAGCTTGGAACGAGCAGTACTTC,CASSQGLAGAWNEQYF
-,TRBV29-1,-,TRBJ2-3,TGCAGCATAACAAAAACAGGGTTTTTTACAGATACGCAGTATTTT,CSITKTGFFTDTQYF
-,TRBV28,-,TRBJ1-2,TGTGCCAGCAGTTTACTGGGAGATCCTGCCTATGGCTACACCTTC,CASSLLGDPAYGYTF
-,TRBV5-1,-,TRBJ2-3,TGCGCCAGCAGCCAGTTTCCTGGAGATACGCAGTATTTT,CASSQFPGDTQYF
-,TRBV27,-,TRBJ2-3,TGTGCCAGCAGGGGGCTGAGTAATACGCAGTATTTT,CASRGLSNTQYF
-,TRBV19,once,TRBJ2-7,TGTGCCAGTAGTATAGATCCGGATCCGGGGAGCACCTCCTACGAGCAGTACTTC,CASSIDPDPGSTSYEQYF
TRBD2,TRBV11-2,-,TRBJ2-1,TGTGCCAGCAGCGAAGGGACTAGCGGGAAAAATGAGCAGTTCTTC,CASSEGTSGKNEQFF
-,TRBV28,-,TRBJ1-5,TGTGCCAGCCGAACAGGGAGAAATAGCAATCAGCCCCAGCATTTT,CASRTGRNSNQPQHF
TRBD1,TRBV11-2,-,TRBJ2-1,TGTGCCAGCAGCTATGACAGGGTATCCTACAATGAGCAGTTCTTC,CASSYDRVSYNEQFF
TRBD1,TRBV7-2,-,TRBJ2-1,TGTGCCAGCAGCCGGGACAGGGGTACCTACAATGAGCAGTTCTTC,CASSRDRGTYNEQFF
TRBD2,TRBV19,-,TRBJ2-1,TGTGCCAGTAGTATGCTGGCGGGGGTAAGCAATGAGCAGTTCTTC,CASSMLAGVSNEQFF
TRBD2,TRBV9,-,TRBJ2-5,TGTGCCAGCAGCGTAGCCGACGGGGGGGAGACCCAGTACTTC,CASSVADGGETQYF
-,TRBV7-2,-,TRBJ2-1,TGTGCCAGCAGCTCGGGGGTGGTAGGGCAGTTCTTC,CASSSGVVGQFF
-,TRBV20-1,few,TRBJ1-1,TGCAGTGCCACCCCTGGGCAGGGGGCTTTCTTT,CSATPGQGAFF
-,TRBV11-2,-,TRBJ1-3,TGTGCCAGCAGTTCTATACGACAGATAATCTCTGGAAACACCATATATTTT,CASSSIRQIISGNTIYF
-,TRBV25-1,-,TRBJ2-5,TGTGCCAGCAGTGATCCCGCCAGACAAGAGACCCAGTACTTC,CASSDPARQETQYF
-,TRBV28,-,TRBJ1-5,TGTGCCAGCAGTTTTGGGGGGGAACGCAATCAGCCCCAGCATTTT,CASSFGGERNQPQHF
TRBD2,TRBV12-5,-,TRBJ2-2,TGTGCTAGTGTTTGGGGGGGGGTGGACACCGGGGAGCTGTTTTTT,CASVWGGVDTGELFF
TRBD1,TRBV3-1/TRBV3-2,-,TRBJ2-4,TGTGCCAGCAGCCAAGATTCCAGGGGGAACATTCAGTACTTC,CASSQDSRGNIQYF
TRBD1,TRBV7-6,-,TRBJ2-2,TGTGCCAGCAGCTGGGACCGGGACAGGATTAACACCGGGGAGCTGTTTTTT,CASSWDRDRINTGELFF
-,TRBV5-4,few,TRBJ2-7,TGTGCCAGCAGCTTGGTGCGGGGAGGTTCCTACGAGCAGTACTTC,CASSLVRGGSYEQYF
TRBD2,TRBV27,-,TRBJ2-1,TGTGCCAGCAGTTTACTAGCGGGAGTGGCTGAGCAGTTCTTC,CASSLLAGVAEQFF
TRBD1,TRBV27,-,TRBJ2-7,TGTGCCAGCAGTTCGACAGGGGATAACTACGAGCAGTACTTC,CASSSTGDNYEQYF
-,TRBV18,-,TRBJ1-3,TGTGCCAGCTCACGGGACTCAACAACCTCTGGAAACACCATATATTTT,CASSRDSTTSGNTIYF
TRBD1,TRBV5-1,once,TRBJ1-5,TGCGCCAGCAGCGCGACAGGGTATCAGCCCCAGCATTTT,CASSATGYQPQHF
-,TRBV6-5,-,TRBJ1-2,TGTGCCAGCACTTCCTACGCGGGCTCGGCTTATGGCTACACCTTC,CASTSYAGSAYGYTF
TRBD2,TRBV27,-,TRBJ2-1,TGTGCCAGCAGTTCCCCATATTGGTTAGCGGGAGAGATTGTCAATGAGCAGTTCTTC,CASSSPYWLAGEIVNEQFF
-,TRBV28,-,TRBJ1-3,TGTGCCAGCAGTTTCTCGGCCACAGGGTCGGGAAACACCATATATTTT,CASSFSATGSGNTIYF
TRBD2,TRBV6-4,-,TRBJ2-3,TGTGCCAGCAGTCTCGACGGGAGGAGCACAGATACGCAGTATTTT,CASSLDGRSTDTQYF
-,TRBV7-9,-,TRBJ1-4,TGTGCCAGCAGCCTATCTCGGGCAACTAATGAAAAACTGTTTTTT,CASSLSRATNEKLFF
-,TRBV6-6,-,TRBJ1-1,TGTGCCAGCAGTTACCCCCAGGCACCGAACACTGAAGCTTTCTTT,CASSYPQAPNTEAFF
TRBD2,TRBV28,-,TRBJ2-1,TGTGCCAGCAGTTCCCTAGCGGGAACCAAATATGAGCAGTTCTTC,CASSSLAGTKYEQFF
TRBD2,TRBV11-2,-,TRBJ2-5,TGTGCCAGCAGCCCAGGGACTAGCGACCAAGAGACCCAGTACTTC,CASSPGTSDQETQYF
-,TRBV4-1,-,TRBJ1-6,TGCGCCAGCAGCCGCCTTTTGCGGGGATCCTCCGCTTACAATTCACCCCTCCACTTT,CASSRLLRGSSAYNSPLHF
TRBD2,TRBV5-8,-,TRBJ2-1,TGTGCCAGCAGCACTGGGACTAGCGGGAACTACAATGAGCAGTTCTTC,CASSTGTSGNYNEQFF
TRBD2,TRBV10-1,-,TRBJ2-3,TGCGCCAGCAGTGAGCTGGGCGGGGGAGTTACAGATACGCAGTATTTT,CASSELGGGVTDTQYF
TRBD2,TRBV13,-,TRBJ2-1,TGTGCCAGCAGCTTAGGACCGGGGGGGTCCTACAATGAGCAGTTCTTC,CASSLGPGGSYNEQFF
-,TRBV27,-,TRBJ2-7,TGTGCCAGCAGTTTATCCAGGCCGGTGAGAAGCTCCTACGAGCAGTACTTC,CASSLSRPVRSSYEQYF
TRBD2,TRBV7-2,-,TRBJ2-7,TGTGCCAGCAGCCCGATAGCGGGAGGGCCCTACGAGCAGTACTTC,CASSPIAGGPYEQYF
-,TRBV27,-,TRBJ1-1,TGTGCCAGCAGTTTTAGGAGGGGAGGGACAAACACTGAAGCTTTCTTT,CASSFRRGGTNTEAFF